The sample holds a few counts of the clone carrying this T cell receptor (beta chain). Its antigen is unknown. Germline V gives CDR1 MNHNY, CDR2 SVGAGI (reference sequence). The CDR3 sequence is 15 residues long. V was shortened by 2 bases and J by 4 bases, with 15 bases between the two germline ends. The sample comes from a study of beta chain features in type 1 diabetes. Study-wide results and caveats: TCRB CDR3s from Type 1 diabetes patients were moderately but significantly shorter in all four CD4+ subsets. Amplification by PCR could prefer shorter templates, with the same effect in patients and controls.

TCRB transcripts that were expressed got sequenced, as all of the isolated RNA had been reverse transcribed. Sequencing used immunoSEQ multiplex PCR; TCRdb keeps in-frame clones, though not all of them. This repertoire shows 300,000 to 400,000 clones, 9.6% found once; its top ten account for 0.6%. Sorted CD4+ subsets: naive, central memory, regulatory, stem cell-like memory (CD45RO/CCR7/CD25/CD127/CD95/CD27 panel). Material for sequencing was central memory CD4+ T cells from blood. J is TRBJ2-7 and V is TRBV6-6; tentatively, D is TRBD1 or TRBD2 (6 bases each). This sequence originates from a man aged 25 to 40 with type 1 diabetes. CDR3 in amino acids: CASSYPSGGQYEQYF. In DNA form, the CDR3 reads TGTGCCAGCAGTTACCCTAGTGGGGGGCAGTACGAGCAGTACTTC.